This is a list of T cell receptor beta chains from one sample in a study of CD8+ T cells in alopecia areata. Sequencing used immunoSEQ multiplex PCR; TCRdb keeps in-frame clones, though not all of them. The sample lists approximately 200,000 clones; 60% to 70% were seen once. The starting material was CD4+ T cells sorted from blood, obtained at week 4, from a patient treated with tofacitinib. Every receptor here comes from a human donor with alopecia areata. The CDR3 runs from the conserved cysteine through the conserved F or W. Fields, in order: V gene, D gene, J gene, clone size, CDR3 protein, CDR3 DNA. D genes are given only for firm matches. Size is stated for part of the rows, as once, few or many counts, or as a class when the clone is expanded.

>TRBV25-1|.|TRBJ2-3|.
CASSENGADTQYF
TGTGCCAGCAGTGAAAACGGGGCAGATACGCAGTATTTT
>TRBV4-1|TRBD1|TRBJ1-2|.
CASQGVGVRYTF
TGCGCCAGCCAGGGGGTAGGCGTACGGTACACCTTC
>TRBV6-5|TRBD2|TRBJ2-3|.
CASSLWRGSRTDTQYF
TGTGCCAGCAGTTTATGGCGGGGGAGTCGCACAGATACGCAGTATTTT
>TRBV9|TRBD2|TRBJ2-3|.
CASSVISGGVSTDTQYF
TGTGCCAGCAGCGTAATTTCCGGGGGGGTTAGCACAGATACGCAGTATTTT
>TRBV29-1|TRBD1|TRBJ2-1|.
CSVGFRGQGKNEQFF
TGCAGCGTTGGTTTCCGGGGACAGGGTAAGAATGAGCAGTTCTTC
>TRBV7-2|.|TRBJ2-3|once
CASSYLRGDTQYF
TGTGCCAGCAGCTACTTACGGGGAGATACGCAGTATTTT
>TRBV30|.|TRBJ1-1|.
CAWSVFPSTEAFF
TGTGCCTGGAGTGTATTCCCTTCTACTGAAGCTTTCTTT
>TRBV6-1|.|TRBJ1-5|.
CASKMTVQQPQHF
TGTGCCAGCAAGATGACAGTACAACAGCCCCAGCATTTT
>TRBV18|.|TRBJ2-6|many
CASSTDRFSGANVLTF
TGTGCCAGCTCGACCGATAGGTTTTCTGGGGCCAACGTCCTGACTTTC
>TRBV4-3|.|TRBJ1-1|.
CASSHAVGAGTAFF
TGCGCCAGCAGCCACGCCGTAGGGGCAGGAACAGCTTTCTTT